This paragraph covers one TCR beta chain sequence. The antigen remains undetermined. The assay was immunoSEQ multiplex PCR, and TCRdb's table has in-frame clones only and misses some. The table records some 20,000 clones, around 87% of them present only once. This sample was taken from a study of monozygotic twins with cystic fibrosis. General study findings and limits: The repertoire was suggested to be naive-dominated, clonality median about 0.009.

Germline values: CDR1 LNHDA, CDR2 SQIVND (reference sequence). The CDR3 loop spans 16 amino acids. J gave up 2 bases and V 3 bases, and 9 bases lay outside the gene matches. The gene calls are TRBV19 and TRBJ1-1, with 7 bases matching TRBD1. The TCR was taken from a woman younger than 45 with cystic fibrosis. Input material: blood. The CDR3 DNA follows: TGTGCCAGTAGTATGACCGTGGGACAGCCCAACACTGAAGCTTTCTTT. The encoded protein is CASSMTVGQPNTEAFF.